This T cell receptor beta chain emerged from a study of blood T cell repertoires in COVID-19. Study-level information: From the United States, Italy and Spain came samples of acute and convalescent COVID-19. Sources were T cells, B-cell-depleted T cells, or PBMCs; the material itself was cDNA or gDNA.

The germline V gene encodes CDR1 SGDLS and CDR2 YYNGEE. With V trimmed by 0 bases and J by 3 bases, 6 bases remained unmatched. The CDR3 is made up of 16 amino acids. Authors' processing steps: Amplification from reference gene primers served as the basis for estimated nucleated cell counts. Clones were read by immunoSEQ multiplex PCR, and TCRdb kept only the in-frame ones, dropping some. That table furnishes V, J and clone size, whereas the DNA furnished D and trimming. The data show about 340,000 clones, with around four fifths seen just once and about 3% held by the top ten. The chain combines TRBV9 with TRBJ1-3, with 7 bases lining up with TRBD1. The TCR was taken from a man aged 30 to 39 with active or convalescent COVID-19. The sequencing input was peripheral blood. DNA for the CDR3: TGTGCCAGCAGCGTAGCAAGGGGGCTGTTTGGAAACACCATATATTTT. It yields the protein CASSVARGLFGNTIYF.